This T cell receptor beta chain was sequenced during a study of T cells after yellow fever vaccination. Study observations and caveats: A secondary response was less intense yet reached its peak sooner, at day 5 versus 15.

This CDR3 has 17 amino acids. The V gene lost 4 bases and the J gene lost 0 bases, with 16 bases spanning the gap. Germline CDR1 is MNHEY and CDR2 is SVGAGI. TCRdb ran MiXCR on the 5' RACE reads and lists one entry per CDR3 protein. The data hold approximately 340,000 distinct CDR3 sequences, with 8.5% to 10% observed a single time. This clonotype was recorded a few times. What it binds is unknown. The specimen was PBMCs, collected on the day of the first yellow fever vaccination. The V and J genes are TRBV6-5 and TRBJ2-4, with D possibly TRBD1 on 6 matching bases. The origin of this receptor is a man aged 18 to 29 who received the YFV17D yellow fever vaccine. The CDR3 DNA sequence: TGTGCCAGCAGTTCCAACCAGGGGTTGCTAGCCAAAAACATTCAGTACTTC. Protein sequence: CASSSNQGLLAKNIQYF.